There are a few counts of the clone carrying this T cell receptor (beta chain). Authors of the study amplified TCR beta CDR3 regions from RNA transcripts. First-round RT-PCR targeting the TCR CDR3 was performed with the HTBI primer set. TCRdb reprocessed the multiplex PCR reads with MiXCR, giving one entry per CDR3 protein. The profile shows 500,000 to 650,000 distinct CDR3 sequences, around 13% of them singletons. This sample was taken from a study of T cells in Graves' hyperthyroidism and ophthalmopathy. This CDR3 contains 19 residues. V lost 1 base, J lost 0 bases, and 22 bases lay in between. Germline V CDR1 and CDR2: DFQATT, SNEGSKA (reference sequence).

V is TRBV20-1 and J is TRBJ1-5, with D perhaps matching TRBD1 (5 bases). The source is a woman aged 45-65 years with Graves' ophthalmopathy. The sample taken for sequencing was blood. The CDR3 coding sequence is TGCAGTGCTAGAGGAGACGGCCGTGATGGAAGGGGTAGCAATCAGCCCCAGCATTTT. Its translation is CSARGDGRDGRGSNQPQHF.